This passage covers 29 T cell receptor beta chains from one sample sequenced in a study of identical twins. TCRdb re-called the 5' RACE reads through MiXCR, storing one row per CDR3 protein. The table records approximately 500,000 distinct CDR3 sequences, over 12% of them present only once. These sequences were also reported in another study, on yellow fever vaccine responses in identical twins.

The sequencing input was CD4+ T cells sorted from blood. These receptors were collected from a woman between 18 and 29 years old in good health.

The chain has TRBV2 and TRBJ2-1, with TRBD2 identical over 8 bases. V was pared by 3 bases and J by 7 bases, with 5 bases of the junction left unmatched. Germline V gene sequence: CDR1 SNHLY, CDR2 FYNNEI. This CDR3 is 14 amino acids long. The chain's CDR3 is CASSEERGKNEQFF. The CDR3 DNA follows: TGTGCCAGCAGTGAGGAGCGGGGGAAAAATGAGCAGTTCTTC. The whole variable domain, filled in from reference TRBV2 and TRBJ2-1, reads EPEVTQTPSHQVTQMGQEVILRCVPISNHLYFYWYRQILGQKVEFLVSFYNNEISEKSEIFDDQFSVERPDGSNFTLKIRSTKLEDSAMYFCASSEERGKNEQFFGPGTRLTVL.

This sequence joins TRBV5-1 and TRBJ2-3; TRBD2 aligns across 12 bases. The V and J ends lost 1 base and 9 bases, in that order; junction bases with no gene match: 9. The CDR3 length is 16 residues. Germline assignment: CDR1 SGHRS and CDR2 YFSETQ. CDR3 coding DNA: TGCGCCAGCAGCTTGCAGGCTAGCGGGGGGGCAGGGACGCAGTATTTT. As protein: CASSLQASGGAGTQYF.

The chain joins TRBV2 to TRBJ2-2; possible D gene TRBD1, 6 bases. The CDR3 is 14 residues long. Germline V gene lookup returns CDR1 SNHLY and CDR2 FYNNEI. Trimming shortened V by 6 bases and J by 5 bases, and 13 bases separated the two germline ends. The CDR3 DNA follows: TGTGCCAGCAGGCCAGGACAGATTACCGGGGAGCTGTTTTTT. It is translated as CASRPGQITGELFF.

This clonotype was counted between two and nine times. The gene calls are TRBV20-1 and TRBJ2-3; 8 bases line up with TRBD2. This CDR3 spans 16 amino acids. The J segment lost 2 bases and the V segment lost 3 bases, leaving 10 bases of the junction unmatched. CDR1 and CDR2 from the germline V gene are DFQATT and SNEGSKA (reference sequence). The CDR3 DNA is TGCAGTGCTAGGTCGGTCAGCGGGGGCGTCACAGATACGCAGTATTTT. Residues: CSARSVSGGVTDTQYF.

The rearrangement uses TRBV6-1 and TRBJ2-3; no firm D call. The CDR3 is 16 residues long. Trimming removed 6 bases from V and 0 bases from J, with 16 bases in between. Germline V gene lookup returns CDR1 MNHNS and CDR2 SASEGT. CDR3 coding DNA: TGTGCCAGCAGAGATGGGTACAGATCTAGCACAGATACGCAGTATTTT. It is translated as CASRDGYRSSTDTQYF.

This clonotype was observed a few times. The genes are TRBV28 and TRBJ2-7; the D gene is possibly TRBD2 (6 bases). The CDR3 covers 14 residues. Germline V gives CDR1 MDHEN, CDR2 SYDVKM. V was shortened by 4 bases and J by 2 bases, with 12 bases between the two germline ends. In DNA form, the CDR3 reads TGTGCCAGCAGTTCCGGGGGAACAGCCTACGAGCAGTACTTC. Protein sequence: CASSSGGTAYEQYF.

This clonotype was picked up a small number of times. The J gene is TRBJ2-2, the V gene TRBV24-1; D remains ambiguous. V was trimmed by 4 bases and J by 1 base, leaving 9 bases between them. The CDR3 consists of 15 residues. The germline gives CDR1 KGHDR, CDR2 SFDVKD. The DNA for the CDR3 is TGTGCCACCAGTGACCCTGGCAGGAACACCGGGGAGCTGTTTTTT. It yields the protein CATSDPGRNTGELFF.

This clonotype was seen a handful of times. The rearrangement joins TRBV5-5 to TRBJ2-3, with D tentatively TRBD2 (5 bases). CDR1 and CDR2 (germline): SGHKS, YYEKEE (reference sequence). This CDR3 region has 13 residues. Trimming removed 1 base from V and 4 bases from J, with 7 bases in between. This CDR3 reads CASSLSSSDTQYF. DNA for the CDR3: TGTGCCAGCAGCTTGTCTAGCTCAGATACGCAGTATTTT.

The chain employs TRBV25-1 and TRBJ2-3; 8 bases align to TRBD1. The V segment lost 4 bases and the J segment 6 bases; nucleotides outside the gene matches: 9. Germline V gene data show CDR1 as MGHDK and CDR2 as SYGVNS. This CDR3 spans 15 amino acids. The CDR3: CASSADRAYADTQYF. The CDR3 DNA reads TGTGCCAGCAGTGCGGACAGGGCTTACGCGGATACGCAGTATTTT.

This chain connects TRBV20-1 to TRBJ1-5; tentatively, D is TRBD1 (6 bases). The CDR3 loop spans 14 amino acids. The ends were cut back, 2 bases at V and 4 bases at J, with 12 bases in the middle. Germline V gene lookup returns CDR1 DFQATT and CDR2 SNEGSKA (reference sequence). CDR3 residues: CSARQGPINQPQHF. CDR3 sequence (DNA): TGCAGTGCTAGACAGGGGCCGATTAATCAGCCCCAGCATTTT.

The CDR3 loop is CATSDPRDSNEQYF. The CDR3 coding sequence is TGTGCCACCAGTGACCCCCGGGACAGCAACGAGCAGTACTTC. This rearrangement joins TRBV24-1 to TRBJ2-7, with 7 bases matching TRBD1. CDR3 size: 14 residues. V shed 4 bases, J shed 5 bases, and the junction held 7 bases outside the gene matches. Germline V gene sequence: CDR1 KGHDR, CDR2 SFDVKD.

The CDR3 sequence: CASRMSGGNEQFF. CDR3 in DNA: TGTGCCAGCAGGATGTCGGGGGGCAATGAGCAGTTCTTC. The chain joins TRBV6-4 to TRBJ2-1, with 7 bases that match TRBD2. The CDR3 sequence is 13 residues long. CDR1 is MRHNA and CDR2 is SNTAGT in the germline V gene. V lost 6 bases, J lost 6 bases, and 5 bases stayed unmatched.

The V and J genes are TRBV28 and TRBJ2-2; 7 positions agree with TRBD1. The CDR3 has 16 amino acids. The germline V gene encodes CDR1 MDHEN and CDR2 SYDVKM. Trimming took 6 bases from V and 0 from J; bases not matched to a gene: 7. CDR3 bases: TGTGCCAGCAGCCGTTCCGGGACAGCGAACACCGGGGAGCTGTTTTTT. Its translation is CASSRSGTANTGELFF.

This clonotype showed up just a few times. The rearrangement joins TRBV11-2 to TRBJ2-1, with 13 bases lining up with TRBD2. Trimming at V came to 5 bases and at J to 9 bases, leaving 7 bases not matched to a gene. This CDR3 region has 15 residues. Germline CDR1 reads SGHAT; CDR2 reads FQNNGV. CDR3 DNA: TGTGCCAGCAGCCCCGGACTAGCGGGGGCTCCTGAGCAGTTCTTC. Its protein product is CASSPGLAGAPEQFF.

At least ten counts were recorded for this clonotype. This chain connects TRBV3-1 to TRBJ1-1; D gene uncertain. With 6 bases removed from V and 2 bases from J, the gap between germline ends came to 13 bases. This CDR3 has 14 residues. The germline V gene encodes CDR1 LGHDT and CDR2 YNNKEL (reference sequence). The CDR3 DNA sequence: TGTGCCAGCAGAGACCTTCACATAAACACTGAAGCTTTCTTT. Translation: CASRDLHINTEAFF.

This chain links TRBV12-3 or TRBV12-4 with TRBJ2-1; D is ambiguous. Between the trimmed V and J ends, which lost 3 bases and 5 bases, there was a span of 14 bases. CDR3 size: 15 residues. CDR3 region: CASSFEHRLDNEQFF. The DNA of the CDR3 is TGTGCCAGCAGTTTTGAACACCGGCTTGACAATGAGCAGTTCTTC.

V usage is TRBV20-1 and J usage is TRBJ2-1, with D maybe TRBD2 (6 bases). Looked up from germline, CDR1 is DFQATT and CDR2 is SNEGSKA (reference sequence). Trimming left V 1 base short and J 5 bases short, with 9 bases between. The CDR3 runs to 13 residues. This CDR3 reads CSARGLVNNEQFF. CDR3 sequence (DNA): TGCAGTGCTAGAGGACTAGTGAACAATGAGCAGTTCTTC.

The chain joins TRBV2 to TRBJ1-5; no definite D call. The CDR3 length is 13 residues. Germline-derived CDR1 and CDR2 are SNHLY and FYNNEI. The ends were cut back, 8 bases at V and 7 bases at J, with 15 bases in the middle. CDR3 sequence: CASEAGVSQPQHF. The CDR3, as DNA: TGTGCCAGCGAGGCCGGGGTTAGCCAGCCCCAGCATTTT.

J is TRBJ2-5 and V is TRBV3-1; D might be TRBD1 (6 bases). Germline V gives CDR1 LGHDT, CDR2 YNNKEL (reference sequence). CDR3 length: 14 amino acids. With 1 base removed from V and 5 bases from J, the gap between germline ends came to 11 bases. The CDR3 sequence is CASSQGRGPETQYF. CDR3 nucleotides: TGTGCCAGCAGCCAAGGCAGGGGTCCCGAGACCCAGTACTTC.

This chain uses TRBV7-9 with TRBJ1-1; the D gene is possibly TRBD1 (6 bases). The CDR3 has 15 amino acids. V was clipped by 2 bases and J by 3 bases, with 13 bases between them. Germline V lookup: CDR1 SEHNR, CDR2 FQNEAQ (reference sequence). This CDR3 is CASSLSVAGDTEAFF. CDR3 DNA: TGTGCCAGCAGCTTAAGTGTCGCAGGGGACACTGAAGCTTTCTTT.

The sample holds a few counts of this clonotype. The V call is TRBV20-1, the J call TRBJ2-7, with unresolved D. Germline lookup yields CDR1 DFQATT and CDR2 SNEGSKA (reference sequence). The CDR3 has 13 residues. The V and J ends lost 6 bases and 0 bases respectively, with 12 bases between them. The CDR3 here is CSAVAVFSYEQYV. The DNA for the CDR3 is TGCAGTGCAGTTGCAGTTTTCTCCTACGAGCAGTACGTC.

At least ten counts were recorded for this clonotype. This CDR3 is CASSRDRGTYEQYF. The CDR3 bases are TGCGCCAGCAGCCGGGACAGGGGAACCTACGAGCAGTACTTC. The genes are TRBV4-1 and TRBJ2-7, with 10 nucleotides matching TRBD1. This CDR3 has 14 amino acids. The V and J ends lost 4 bases and 2 bases, in that order; junction bases with no gene match: 2. Germline CDR1 and CDR2: MGHRA and YSYEKL.

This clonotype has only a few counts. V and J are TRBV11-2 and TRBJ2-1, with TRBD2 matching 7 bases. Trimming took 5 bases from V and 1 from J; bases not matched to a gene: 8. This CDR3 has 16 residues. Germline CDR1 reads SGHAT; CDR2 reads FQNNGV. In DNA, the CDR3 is TGTGCCAGCAGCCCCCCGCTAGCGGAGTCCTACAATGAGCAGTTCTTC. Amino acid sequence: CASSPPLAESYNEQFF. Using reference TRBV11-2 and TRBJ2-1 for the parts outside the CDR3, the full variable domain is EAGVAQSPRYKIIEKRQSVAFWCNPISGHATLYWYQQILGQGPKLLIQFQNNGVVDDSQLPKDRFSAERLKGVDSTLKIQPAKLEDSAVYLCASSPPLAESYNEQFFGPGTRLTVL.

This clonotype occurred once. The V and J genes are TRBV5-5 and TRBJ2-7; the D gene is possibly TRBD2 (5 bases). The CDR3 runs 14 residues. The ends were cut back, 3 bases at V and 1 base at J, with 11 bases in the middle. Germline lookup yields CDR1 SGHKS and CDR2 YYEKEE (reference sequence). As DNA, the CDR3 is TGTGCCAGCAGCTGGCTAACGGGGTCCTACGAGCAGTACTTC. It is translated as CASSWLTGSYEQYF.

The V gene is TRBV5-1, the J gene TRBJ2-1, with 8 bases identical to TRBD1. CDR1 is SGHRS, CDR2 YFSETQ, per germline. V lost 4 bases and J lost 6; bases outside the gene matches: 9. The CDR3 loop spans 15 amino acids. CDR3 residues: CASSRGQGGANEQFF. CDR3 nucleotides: TGCGCCAGCAGCCGAGGACAGGGTGGGGCCAATGAGCAGTTCTTC. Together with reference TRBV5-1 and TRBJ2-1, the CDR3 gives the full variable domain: KAGVTQTPRYLIKTRGQQVTLSCSPISGHRSVSWYQQTPGQGLQFLFEYFSETQRNKGNFPGRFSGRQFSNSRSEMNVSTLELGDSALYLCASSRGQGGANEQFFGPGTRLTVL.

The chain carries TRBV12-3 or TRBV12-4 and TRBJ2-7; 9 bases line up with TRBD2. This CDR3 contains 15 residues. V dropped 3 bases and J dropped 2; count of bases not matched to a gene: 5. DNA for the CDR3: TGTGCCAGCAGTTTTAGCGGGAGTTACCCCTACGAGCAGTACTTC. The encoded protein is CASSFSGSYPYEQYF.

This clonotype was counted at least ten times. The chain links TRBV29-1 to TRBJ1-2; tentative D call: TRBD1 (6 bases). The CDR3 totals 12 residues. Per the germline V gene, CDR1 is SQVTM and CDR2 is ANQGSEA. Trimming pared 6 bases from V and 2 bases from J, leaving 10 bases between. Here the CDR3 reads CSVSDRNYGYTF. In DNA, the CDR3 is TGCAGCGTCTCTGACAGGAACTATGGCTACACCTTC.

The CDR3 bases are TGTGCCACCAGCCACAGGGGGATAGGCTACGAGCAGTACGTC. Residues: CATSHRGIGYEQYV. The V gene is TRBV15, the J gene TRBJ2-7, with 8 bases identical to TRBD1. V dropped 5 bases and J dropped 3; count of bases not matched to a gene: 6. The CDR3 extends over 14 amino acids. In germline, CDR1 is LNHNV, CDR2 YYDKDF (reference sequence).

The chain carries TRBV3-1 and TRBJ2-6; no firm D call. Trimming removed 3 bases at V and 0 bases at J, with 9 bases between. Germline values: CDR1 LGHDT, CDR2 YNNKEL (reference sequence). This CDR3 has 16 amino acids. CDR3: CASSQGVSSGANVLTF. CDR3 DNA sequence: TGTGCCAGCAGCCAGGGTGTATCCTCTGGGGCCAACGTCCTGACTTTC.